This T cell receptor (beta chain) was sequenced for a study of T cells expressing NK-cell markers. About the research overall: It was sorted CD3+CD56+NKG2C+, CD3+CD56+NKG2C- and CD3+CD56-NKG2C+ T cells that supplied the TCR beta repertoires.

The cDNA for TCR beta came from 5'RACE template switching with UMIs. TCRdb re-called the 5' RACE reads and gives one entry per CDR3 protein, without DNA. Recorded here are around 550,000 distinct CDR3 sequences; the top ten clones represent approximately 3.6%. For this clonotype: Its target is unknown.

This CDR3 contains 12 residues. The V gene's germline CDR1 is SGHDT and CDR2 YYEEEE. Findings of the study overall: No clear determination of HCMV specificity was made for expanded NKG2C+ T cell clones.

This chain joins TRBV5-6 and TRBJ1-1. The sequenced sample was blood T cells: a sorted CD56 or NKG2C T cell subset, CD4+ or CD8+ T cells, or bulk PBMC T cells (not recorded which). The clonotype originates from a man aged 18 to 30 in good health. The CDR3 sequence: CASSLFSDEAFF.